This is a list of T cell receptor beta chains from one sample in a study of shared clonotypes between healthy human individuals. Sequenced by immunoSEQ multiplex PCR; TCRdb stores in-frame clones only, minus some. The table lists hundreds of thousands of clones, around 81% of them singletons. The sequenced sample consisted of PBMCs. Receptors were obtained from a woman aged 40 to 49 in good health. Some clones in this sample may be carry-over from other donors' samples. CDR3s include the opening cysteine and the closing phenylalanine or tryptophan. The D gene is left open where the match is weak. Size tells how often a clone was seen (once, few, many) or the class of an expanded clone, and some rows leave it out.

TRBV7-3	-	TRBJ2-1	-	CASSLGLPGGEQFF	TGTGCCAGCAGCTTGGGGCTGCCCGGGGGTGAGCAGTTCTTC
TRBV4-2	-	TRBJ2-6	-	CASRRAGGANVLTF	TGTGCCAGCCGCAGGGCTGGTGGGGCCAACGTCCTGACTTTC
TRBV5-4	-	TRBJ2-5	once	CASSLPDLETQYF	TGTGCCAGCAGCTTGCCAGACTTGGAGACCCAGTACTTC
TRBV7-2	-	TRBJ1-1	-	CASSLAGGKPSDSEAFF	TGTGCCAGCAGCTTAGCGGGGGGGAAGCCGAGTGACAGTGAAGCTTTCTTT
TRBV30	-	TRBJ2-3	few	CAWSVQGGDTQYF	TGTGCCTGGAGTGTACAAGGGGGGGATACGCAGTATTTT
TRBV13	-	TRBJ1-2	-	CASSLGWGDSGYTF	TGTGCCAGCAGCTTAGGCTGGGGAGACTCTGGCTACACCTTC
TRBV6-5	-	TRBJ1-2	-	CASSYGYTF	TGTGCCAGCAGTTATGGCTACACCTTC
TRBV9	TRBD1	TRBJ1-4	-	CASSPGTGIGEKLFF	TGTGCCAGCAGCCCTGGGACAGGGATCGGGGAAAAACTGTTTTTT
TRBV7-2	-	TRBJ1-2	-	CASSSGRNYGYTF	TGTGCCAGCAGCTCGGGACGGAACTATGGCTACACCTTC
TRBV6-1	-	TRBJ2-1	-	CASSVGAARSYNEQFF	TGTGCCAGCAGTGTAGGAGCGGCCCGCTCCTACAATGAGCAGTTCTTC
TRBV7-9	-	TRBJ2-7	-	CASSSIGDPYEQYF	TGTGCCAGCAGCTCCATAGGAGATCCCTACGAGCAGTACTTC
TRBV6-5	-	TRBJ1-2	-	CASSEVRGVGYTF	TGTGCCAGCAGTGAAGTCAGAGGGGTTGGCTACACCTTC
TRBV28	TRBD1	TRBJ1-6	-	CASSVHRGDNSPLHF	TGTGCCAGCAGTGTCCACAGGGGTGACAATTCACCCCTCCACTTT
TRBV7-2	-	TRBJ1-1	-	CASSNLGGTEAFF	TGTGCCAGCAGCAACTTGGGGGGGACTGAAGCTTTCTTT
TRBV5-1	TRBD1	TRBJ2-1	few	CASSLTGGEVYEQFF	TGCGCCAGCAGCTTGACAGGGGGCGAAGTTTATGAGCAGTTCTTC
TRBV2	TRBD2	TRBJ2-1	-	CASKTSGANEQFF	TGTGCCAGCAAGACTAGCGGGGCCAATGAGCAGTTCTTC
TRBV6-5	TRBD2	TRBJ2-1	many	CASSSPRSGRLNEQFF	TGTGCCAGCAGTTCCCCTCGCAGCGGGAGACTGAATGAGCAGTTCTTC
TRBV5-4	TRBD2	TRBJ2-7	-	CASSFTSGRSDEQYF	TGTGCCAGCAGCTTTACTAGCGGGAGGTCTGACGAGCAGTACTTC
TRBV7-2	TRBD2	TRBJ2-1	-	CASSLEWLAGSLGEQFF	TGTGCCAGCAGCTTAGAGTGGCTAGCGGGGTCGTTGGGTGAGCAGTTCTTC
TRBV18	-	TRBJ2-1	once	CASSPQTRTMVGRNEQFF	TGTGCCAGCTCACCACAGACTAGAACGATGGTCGGAAGAAATGAGCAGTTCTTC
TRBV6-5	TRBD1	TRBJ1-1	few	CASSYETGVNTEAFF	TGTGCCAGCAGTTACGAGACAGGGGTGAACACTGAAGCTTTCTTT
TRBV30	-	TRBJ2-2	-	CAWSLIWRGELFF	TGTGCCTGGAGTCTAATATGGAGGGGGGAGCTGTTTTTT
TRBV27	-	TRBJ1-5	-	CASSDGTGGLPQHF	TGTGCCAGCAGTGATGGGACCGGAGGGTTGCCCCAGCATTTT
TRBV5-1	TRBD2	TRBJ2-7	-	CASSLEGGRGRLYEQYF	TGCGCCAGCAGCTTGGAGGGCGGGAGAGGGCGACTCTACGAGCAGTACTTC
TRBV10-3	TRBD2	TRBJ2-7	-	CAISEAGGPSEQYF	TGTGCCATCAGTGAGGCGGGAGGGCCGAGCGAGCAGTACTTC
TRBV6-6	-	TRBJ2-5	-	CASSYRDYQETQYF	TGTGCCAGCAGTTACCGGGACTACCAAGAGACCCAGTACTTC
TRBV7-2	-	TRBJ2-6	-	CASSLWNTGANVLTF	TGTGCCAGCAGCTTGTGGAACACTGGGGCCAACGTCCTGACTTTC
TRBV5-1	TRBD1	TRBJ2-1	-	CASGTGHYNEQFF	TGCGCCAGCGGGACAGGGCACTACAATGAGCAGTTCTTC
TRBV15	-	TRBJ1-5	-	CATSNTPGEPQHF	TGTGCCACCAGCAATACCCCGGGGGAGCCCCAGCATTTT
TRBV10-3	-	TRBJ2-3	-	CAISEGGDTQYF	TGTGCCATCAGTGAAGGGGGGGATACGCAGTATTTT
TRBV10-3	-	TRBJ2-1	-	CAIRAPPHNEQFF	TGTGCCATAAGGGCTCCCCCCCACAATGAGCAGTTCTTC
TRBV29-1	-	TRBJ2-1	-	CSGGPRNEQFF	TGCAGCGGGGGTCCTAGGAATGAGCAGTTCTTC
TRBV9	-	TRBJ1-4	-	CASSVGLNEKLFF	TGTGCCAGCAGCGTAGGTCTGAATGAAAAACTGTTTTTT
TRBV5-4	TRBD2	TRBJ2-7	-	CASSRMSAGGPSEQYF	TGTGCCAGCAGCCGGATGTCGGCGGGAGGGCCTTCCGAGCAGTACTTC
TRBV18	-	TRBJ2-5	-	CASSPPAGDETQYF	TGTGCCAGCTCACCACCAGCAGGAGACGAGACCCAGTACTTC
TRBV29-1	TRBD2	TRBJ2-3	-	CSGTSGIGDTQYF	TGCAGCGGGACTAGCGGGATAGGAGATACGCAGTATTTT
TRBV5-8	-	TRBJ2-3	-	CASMRAPSTDTQYF	TGTGCCAGCATGCGGGCCCCTAGCACAGATACGCAGTATTTT
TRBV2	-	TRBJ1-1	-	CASSVGEQGKAFF	TGTGCCAGCAGTGTCGGGGAACAGGGAAAAGCTTTCTTT
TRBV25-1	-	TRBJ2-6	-	CATRQLGLWANVLTF	TGTGCCACCAGGCAATTGGGTCTCTGGGCCAACGTCCTGACTTTC
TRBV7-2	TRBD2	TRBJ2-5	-	CASSLDAGGETQYF	TGTGCCAGCAGCTTAGATGCGGGAGGCGAGACCCAGTACTTC
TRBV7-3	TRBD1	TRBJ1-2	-	CASSSPGQGDGYTF	TGTGCCAGCAGCTCCCCCGGACAGGGCGATGGCTACACCTTC
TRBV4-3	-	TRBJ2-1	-	CASSRTGTYSYNEQFF	TGCGCCAGCAGCCGAACCGGGACTTACTCCTACAATGAGCAGTTCTTC
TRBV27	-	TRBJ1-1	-	CASSLRTDGTEAFF	TGTGCCAGCAGTTTACGTACGGACGGTACTGAAGCTTTCTTT
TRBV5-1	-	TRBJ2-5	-	CASSSFGTAEETQYF	TGCGCCAGCAGCTCGTTTGGGACGGCCGAGGAGACCCAGTACTTC
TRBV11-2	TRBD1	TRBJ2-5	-	CASSELTGGVIETQYF	TGTGCCAGCAGCGAGTTGACAGGGGGTGTTATAGAGACCCAGTACTTC
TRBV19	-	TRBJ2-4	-	CASSIDKTKNIQYF	TGTGCCAGTAGTATTGACAAAACAAAAAACATTCAGTACTTC
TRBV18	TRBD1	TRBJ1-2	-	CASSPGQGLIGYTF	TGTGCCAGCTCACCGGGACAGGGTCTTATCGGCTACACCTTC
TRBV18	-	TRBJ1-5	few	CASSPGGGTNQPQHF	TGTGCCAGCTCACCCGGAGGTGGCACCAATCAGCCCCAGCATTTT
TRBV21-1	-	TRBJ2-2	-	CASSPGGVGQGNTGELFF	-
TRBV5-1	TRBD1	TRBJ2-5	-	CASSLVGDRSPQETQYF	TGCGCCAGCAGCTTGGTGGGGGACAGGTCCCCTCAAGAGACCCAGTACTTC
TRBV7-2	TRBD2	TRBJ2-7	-	CASSSRLAASYEQYF	TGTGCCAGCAGCTCCAGACTAGCGGCTTCCTACGAGCAGTACTTC
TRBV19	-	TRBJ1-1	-	CASSKQLSTEAFF	TGTGCCAGTAGTAAACAACTGAGCACTGAAGCTTTCTTT
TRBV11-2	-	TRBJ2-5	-	CASSFAGGETQYF	TGTGCCAGCAGCTTCGCGGGTGGCGAGACCCAGTACTTC
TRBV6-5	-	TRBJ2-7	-	CASSYSSESYEQYF	TGTGCCAGCAGTTACTCTTCAGAGTCCTACGAGCAGTACTTC
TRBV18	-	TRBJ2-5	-	CASSPPTSVGDQYF	TGTGCCAGCTCCCCACCCACCTCTGTTGGGGACCAGTACTTC
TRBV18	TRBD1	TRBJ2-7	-	CASSPRTGGSNEQYF	TGTGCCAGCTCACCTAGGACAGGGGGATCTAATGAGCAGTACTTC
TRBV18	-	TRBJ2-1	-	CASSPVATYEQFF	TGTGCCAGCTCACCTGTAGCGACCTATGAGCAGTTCTTC